The rows below give T cell receptor beta chains drawn from one sample of a study of blood T cell repertoires in COVID-19. Libraries were prepared by immunoSEQ multiplex PCR; TCRdb keeps only in-frame clonotypes and omits some of them. The sample has 50,000 to 80,000 clones; about 90% are singletons. Sequenced sample: peripheral blood. These receptors originate from a man in his sixties with acute or convalescent COVID-19. Each CDR3 is given with its conserved first and last residue. A D gene is named only where the DNA matches it firmly. Expanded clones are given a class, and other clones once, few, many or no size at all.

j_gene,abundance,v_gene,d_gene,CDR3nt,CDR3aa
TRBJ2-2,NA,TRBV9,NA,TGTGCCAGCAGCGTAGACCCGCACTCGAACACCGGGGAGCTGTTTTTT,CASSVDPHSNTGELFF
TRBJ2-6,NA,TRBV5-1,NA,TGCGCCAGCAGCTTGTCATCGGGGGTGCCTGGGGCCAACGTCCTGACTTTC,CASSLSSGVPGANVLTF
TRBJ2-5,NA,TRBV19,NA,TGTGCCAGTAGTCTTAATTTCCAAGAGACCCAGTACTTC,CASSLNFQETQYF
TRBJ1-3,NA,TRBV15,NA,TGTGCCACCAGCAGAGATCTCAGTATCTCTGGAAACACCATATATTTT,CATSRDLSISGNTIYF
TRBJ1-6,once,TRBV19,TRBD1,TGTGCCAGTACCATGACAGGGGGCGAAACACCCCTCCACTTT,CASTMTGGETPLHF
TRBJ2-3,NA,TRBV23-1,TRBD1,TGCGCCAGCAGTCTTTGGGACAGGAATTTCGCAGATACGCAGTATTTT,CASSLWDRNFADTQYF
TRBJ2-1,NA,TRBV2,TRBD2,TGTGCCAGCAGTGAAGCTTCGGGGGGGACCTACAATGAGCAGTTCTTC,CASSEASGGTYNEQFF
TRBJ1-5,NA,TRBV19,NA,TGTGCCAGTAGCCCCGGGGGGGTGCTCAGGGATAGCAATCAGCCCCAGCATTTT,CASSPGGVLRDSNQPQHF
TRBJ1-2,NA,TRBV4-2,NA,TGTGCCAGCAGCCACCCCCCGGGGGAGGACGGGTTTGGCTACACCTTC,CASSHPPGEDGFGYTF
TRBJ1-6,NA,TRBV27,NA,TGTGCCCTCAAGGGGGTCGTAGACAGCAATGTGGGTTCACCCCTCCACTTT,CALKGVVDSNVGSPLHF
TRBJ2-3,NA,TRBV18,TRBD1,TGTGCCAGCTCACCAACCCGGGACAGGGCTTATACGCAGTATTTT,CASSPTRDRAYTQYF
TRBJ2-7,NA,TRBV9,NA,TGTGCCAGCAGCCCCCAGGATGGCGAGCAGTACTTC,CASSPQDGEQYF
TRBJ2-2,NA,TRBV9,NA,TGTGCCAGCAGCGCCTCTCGGGGTTACAACACCGGGGAGCTGTTTTTT,CASSASRGYNTGELFF
TRBJ1-4,NA,TRBV2,TRBD1,TGTGCCAGCATGGGACAGACGGATGAAAAACTGTTTTTT,CASMGQTDEKLFF
TRBJ1-2,NA,TRBV18,TRBD1,TGTGCCAGCTCGGAGGGACAGCAGAATGGCTACACCTTC,CASSEGQQNGYTF
TRBJ2-7,NA,TRBV6-5,TRBD1,TGTGCCAGCAGCCTCGGGACAGGGATTTTCTACGAGCAGTACTTC,CASSLGTGIFYEQYF